This T cell receptor (beta chain) was found in a study of technical replicates of blood from a few donors (TCRdb year 2017). Unmatched junction bases come to 4, with V trimmed by 3 bases and J by 3 bases. Measured from the cysteine to the phenylalanine, the CDR3 is 16 residues long. Only the CDR3 portion is preserved as DNA: 48 bases, with reading frame beginning at the first base. Per the germline V gene, SGDLS is the CDR1 and YYNGEE is the CDR2. Preparation of the library involved the immunoSEQ multiplex PCR assay. What TCRdb holds here is the immuneACCESS table cut down to in-frame rearrangements. Part of the clones is not present; checked against another copy, under half of the missing clones reflect an unresolved V gene, and the others are unexplained. The sample yields 85,000 to 95,000 clones; 90% to 96% were counted once. The top ten hold approximately 0.37% of the sample. On this clone: The antigen it binds to is not known. There are no base qualities to consult, and no much larger clone falls within one base.

This receptor was identified in a human donor in good health. The sample was T cells isolated from PBMCs. The chain links TRBV9 with TRBJ2-7, with 15 bases aligning to TRBD2. The DNA sequence is as follows: TGTGCCAGCAGCGCCCAGGGACTAGCGGGAGGCTACGAGCAGTACTTC. This codes for CASSAQGLAGGYEQYF.